Listed here are 21 T cell receptor beta chains from one sample, sequenced in a study of T cells after yellow fever vaccination (dated by TCRdb to the late 2010s). The treatment or condition label, read with the paper, signifies: live attenuated yellow fever vaccine strain. Libraries were built with 5' RACE. The instrument given in TCRdb is Illumina NovaSeq 6000. TCRdb reprocessing: public reads trimmed at Q25 with fastp, clones called with MiXCR, in-frame beta chains kept. A single entry per CDR3 protein holds the most common genes and DNA from its merged rows. This sample has a few hundred thousand distinct CDR3 sequences in its table, and approximately 10% of those were observed once. Around 3.1% of the sample is in the top ten clones. The material sequenced was CD4+ T cells sorted from PBMCs, taken 5 days after the yellow fever booster vaccination. The receptor set was obtained from a man younger than 35 who received the YFV17D yellow fever vaccine.

This clonotype was recorded a few times. This chain connects TRBV3-1 to TRBJ1-1; D remains ambiguous. Per the germline V gene, CDR1 is LGHDT and CDR2 is YNNKEL (reference sequence). V was trimmed by 4 bases and J by 10 bases, leaving 19 bases between them. This CDR3 is built from 14 residues. The CDR3 sequence: CASSPFSEEGRAFF. CDR3 coding DNA: TGTGCCAGCAGCCCTTTTTCGGAGGAGGGCCGAGCTTTCTTT.

This rearrangement joins TRBV9 to TRBJ2-2; D ambiguous. The V gene lost 2 bases and the J gene lost 5 bases, with 13 bases spanning the gap. Germline V lookup: CDR1 SGDLS, CDR2 YYNGEE. The CDR3 totals 15 residues. CDR3 sequence: CASSVELLGTGELFF. Written as DNA, the CDR3 is TGTGCCAGCAGCGTGGAGCTCCTAGGAACCGGGGAGCTGTTTTTT.

This clonotype was found a few times. The chain combines TRBV6-2 or TRBV6-3 with TRBJ2-7; 9 nucleotides match TRBD2. Looked up from germline, CDR1 is MNHEY and CDR2 is SVGEGT. The V and J ends lost 2 bases and 2 bases, in that order; junction bases with no gene match: 10. There are 17 residues in the CDR3. The CDR3 DNA reads as TGTGCCAGCAGTTACCGAAACCTAGCGGGGCAGACCTACGAGCAGTACGTC. Its translation is CASSYRNLAGQTYEQYV.

This chain joins TRBV5-1 and TRBJ1-1, with TRBD1 matching over 7 bases. The CDR3 sequence is 14 residues long. The ends lost 2 bases at V and 8 bases at J; junction bases unmatched: 9. Germline V gene data show CDR1 as SGHRS and CDR2 as YFSETQ. The DNA of the CDR3 is TGCGCCAGCAGCTTAAACGACAGGGCCCTGGAAGCTTTCTTT. Its translation is CASSLNDRALEAFF.

This clonotype was detected a few times. This sequence joins TRBV7-6 and TRBJ2-1, with D unresolved. The CDR3 spans 11 residues. V was trimmed by 0 bases and J by 9 bases, leaving 3 bases between them. Germline-derived CDR1 and CDR2 are SGHVS and FNYEAQ. In DNA form, the CDR3 reads TGTGCCAGCAGCTTAGCGATTGAGCAGTTCTTC. Translation: CASSLAIEQFF.

There are a few counts of this clonotype. CDR3 sequence (DNA): TGCGCCAGCAGTGAGTCTGCGAACACCGGGGAGCTGTTTTTT. Translating gives CASSESANTGELFF. This chain joins TRBV10-2 and TRBJ2-2; D unclear. Trimming left V 0 bases short and J 0 bases short, with 2 bases between. CDR1 WSHSY and CDR2 SAAADI come from the germline V gene. The CDR3 has 14 residues.

This clonotype was recorded a few times. The chain couples TRBV12-3 or TRBV12-4 to TRBJ2-7, with TRBD2 as a possible D gene (5 bases). This CDR3 is built from 14 residues. Trimming took 0 bases from V and 2 from J, leaving 8 bases between them. CDR3 bases: TGTGCCAGCAGTTTAGCGGGAGTCCCCTACGAGCAGTACTTC. Its translation is CASSLAGVPYEQYF.

This clonotype has ten or more counts. This rearrangement joins TRBV7-2 to TRBJ1-2; tentatively, D is TRBD1 (6 bases). This CDR3 is built from 13 residues. Germline CDR1 reads SGHTA; CDR2 reads FQGNSA. Trimming left V 6 bases short and J 4 bases short, with 12 bases between. CDR3 region: CASSPDSSYGYTF. CDR3 nucleotides: TGTGCCAGCAGTCCGGACAGTAGCTATGGCTACACCTTC. Looking up the rest from reference TRBV7-2 and TRBJ1-2 gives the full variable domain: GAGVSQSPSNKVTEKGKDVELRCDPISGHTALYWYRQSLGQGLEFLIYFQGNSAPDKSGLPSDRFSAERTGGSVSTLTIQRTQQEDSAVYLCASSPDSSYGYTFGSGTRLTVV.

This clonotype was detected ten times or more. This chain joins TRBV5-6 and TRBJ2-3, with TRBD2 as a possible D gene (6 bases). The germline V and J ends were trimmed by 6 bases and 1 base, with 15 bases remaining between them. The CDR3 length is 15 residues. CDR1 and CDR2 (germline): SGHDT, YYEEEE. The chain's CDR3 is CASKVRGPGTDTQYF. CDR3 DNA sequence: TGTGCCAGCAAGGTGCGGGGACCCGGCACAGATACGCAGTATTTT.

In its sample, this clonotype was seen a few times. The chain joins TRBV7-6 to TRBJ1-5; D unclear. V gave up 1 base and J gave up 4 bases, with 8 bases separating them. This CDR3 has 14 residues. Per germline, CDR1 SGHVS and CDR2 FNYEAQ. The CDR3 bases are TGTGCCAGCAGCTTAGGCGCCCTAAATCAGCCCCAGCATTTT. Residues: CASSLGALNQPQHF.

The chain employs TRBV3-1 and TRBJ1-6; 9 bases are a match to TRBD1. The CDR3 has 14 amino acids. Germline CDR1 reads LGHDT; CDR2 reads YNNKEL (reference sequence). V was pared by 1 base and J by 14 bases, with 6 bases of the junction left unmatched. The CDR3 bases are TGTGCCAGCAGCCAAGGGGACAGGGAGCCAACCCTCCACTTT. Translated, it gives CASSQGDREPTLHF.

This clonotype was seen many times. The V and J genes are TRBV3-1 and TRBJ2-3; D is possibly TRBD2 (5 bases). From germline, CDR1 is LGHDT and CDR2 YNNKEL (reference sequence). V gave up 1 base and J gave up 4 bases, with 15 bases separating them. The CDR3 totals 16 residues. CDR3 coding DNA: TGTGCCAGCAGCCAAGGATCCGGGGTGCGGTCAGATACGCAGTATTTT. Translation gives CASSQGSGVRSDTQYF.

A few counts support this clonotype. V usage is TRBV4-3 and J usage is TRBJ1-1, with D unresolved. V was pared by 4 bases and J by 1 base, with 13 bases between. This CDR3 has 15 amino acids. Germline CDR1 is LGHNA and CDR2 is YSLEER. Here the CDR3 reads CASSPAPGRNTEAFF. CDR3 coding DNA: TGCGCCAGCAGCCCGGCCCCGGGGAGGAACACTGAAGCTTTCTTT.

This clonotype was detected many times. The V and J genes are TRBV12-3 or TRBV12-4 and TRBJ2-7; tentatively, D is TRBD1 (6 bases). The length of the CDR3 is 14 residues. Between the trimmed V and J ends, which lost 6 bases and 1 base, there was a span of 13 bases. DNA of the CDR3: TGTGCCAGCAGGCCACGGCAGGGGTCCTACGAGCAGTACTTC. Amino acid sequence: CASRPRQGSYEQYF.

This clonotype appeared a few times. The chain couples TRBV4-2 to TRBJ2-3, with 8 bases aligning to TRBD2. This CDR3 comprises 16 residues. V lost 3 bases, J lost 1 base, and 6 bases stayed unmatched. The germline V gene has CDR1 LGHNA and CDR2 YNFKEQ. Here the CDR3 reads CASSHPRAGGTDTQYF. In DNA, the CDR3 is TGTGCCAGCAGCCACCCCAGAGCGGGGGGCACAGATACGCAGTATTTT.

The chain carries TRBV20-1 and TRBJ2-3; no clear D gene. Germline V lookup: CDR1 DFQATT, CDR2 SNEGSKA (reference sequence). V was trimmed by 1 base and J by 3 bases, leaving 8 bases between them. This CDR3 is 13 amino acids long. The CDR3 region is CSARGLRTDTQYF. The CDR3 DNA reads TGCAGTGCTAGAGGACTGCGAACAGATACGCAGTATTTT.

In its sample, this clonotype was seen many times. J is TRBJ2-3 and V is TRBV7-2; D may match TRBD1 or TRBD2 (5 bases each). Germline loops: CDR1 SGHTA, CDR2 FQGNSA. The CDR3 covers 14 residues. The V end was cut by 0 bases, the J end by 2 bases, with 6 bases between. The CDR3 DNA reads as TGTGCCAGCAGCTTAGCGGGGACCACAGATACGCAGTATTTT. Encoded protein: CASSLAGTTDTQYF.

The rearrangement joins TRBV20-1 to TRBJ1-2, with D perhaps TRBD1 (5 bases). The CDR3 is made up of 12 amino acids. Trimming took off 3 bases at V and 8 bases at J, with 13 bases between the two ends. In germline, CDR1 is DFQATT, CDR2 SNEGSKA (reference sequence). The CDR3 DNA is TGCAGTGCTAGCGGGGGGTCTAGGGGCTACACCTTC. It specifies CSASGGSRGYTF.

Only a few counts were recorded for this clonotype. The chain uses TRBV20-1 and TRBJ1-5, with TRBD1 matching 9 bases. The CDR3 runs to 13 residues. From germline, CDR1 is DFQATT and CDR2 SNEGSKA (reference sequence). V shed 6 bases and J 5 bases; nucleotides not matched to a gene: 5. This CDR3 is CSARTGGYQPQHF. The CDR3 DNA sequence: TGCAGTGCCCGAACAGGGGGCTATCAGCCCCAGCATTTT.

The chain recombines TRBV7-9 with TRBJ1-6; the D is unclear. Trimming cost V 1 base and J 11 bases, with 6 bases left between them. CDR3 length: 12 residues. Germline assignment: CDR1 SEHNR and CDR2 FQNEAQ (reference sequence). The CDR3 protein is CASSLVGTPLHF. Written as DNA, the CDR3 is TGTGCCAGCAGCTTAGTTGGGACACCCCTCCACTTT.

There are a few counts of this clonotype. The chain recombines TRBV6-5 with TRBJ2-5; 7 nucleotides match TRBD1. This CDR3 contains 16 residues. V shed 4 bases and J 5 bases; nucleotides not matched to a gene: 13. CDR1 MNHEY and CDR2 SVGAGI come from the germline V gene. The CDR3 loop reads CASSSLFRGRRETQYF. The CDR3 bases are TGTGCCAGCAGTTCCCTTTTTAGGGGGCGCAGGGAGACCCAGTACTTC.